This T cell receptor (beta chain) was identified during a study of cytomegalovirus exposure and HLA in healthy donors. Study context: Unique TCRs numbering some 80 million, obtained from HLA-typed donors, made up an early data release. Study-wide results and limits: Later analysis associated a missense DCLRE1C variant with TCR beta V- and J-gene trimming. Clonal expansion, a later analysis showed, was greater in HLA-associated TCR beta chains than in equally common others. Most observed TCR sequences were rare, whereas some public TCRs were detected in many donors.

V shed 2 bases and J shed 5 bases, with 12 bases lying between them. CDR3 length: 14 amino acids. Germline loops: CDR1 LGHNA, CDR2 YSLEER. As regards this clone: Its antigen remains unknown.

Primers for the PCR totalled 60 Vbeta and 13 Jbeta. Clones were read by immunoSEQ multiplex PCR, and TCRdb kept only the in-frame ones, dropping some. The repertoire includes around 150,000 clones, around four fifths of them detected once, and around 4.8% sits in the top ten. Material for sequencing was PBMCs. The clonotype originates from a man aged 25 to 40 in good health. The J gene is TRBJ1-2, the V gene TRBV4-3; D may be TRBD1 (6 bases). The CDR3 loop is CASSQPGQRYGYTF. The CDR3 region has the DNA TGCGCCAGCAGCCAACCCGGACAGAGATATGGCTACACCTTC.